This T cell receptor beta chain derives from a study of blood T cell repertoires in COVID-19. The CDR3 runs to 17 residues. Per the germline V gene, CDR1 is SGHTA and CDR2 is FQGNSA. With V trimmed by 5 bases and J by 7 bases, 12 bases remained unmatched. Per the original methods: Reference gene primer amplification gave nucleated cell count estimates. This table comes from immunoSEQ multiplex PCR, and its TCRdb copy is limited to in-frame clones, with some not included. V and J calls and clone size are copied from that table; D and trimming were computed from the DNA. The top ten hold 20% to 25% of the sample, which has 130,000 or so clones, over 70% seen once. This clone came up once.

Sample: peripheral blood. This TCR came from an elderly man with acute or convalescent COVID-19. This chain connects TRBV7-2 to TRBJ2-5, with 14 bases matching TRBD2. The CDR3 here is CASSPGLAGGLGATQYF. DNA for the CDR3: TGTGCCAGCAGCCCCGGACTAGCGGGGGGCCTTGGGGCGACCCAGTACTTC. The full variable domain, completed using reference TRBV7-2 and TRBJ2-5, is GAGVSQSPSNKVTEKGKDVELRCDPISGHTALYWYRQSLGQGLEFLIYFQGNSAPDKSGLPSDRFSAERTGGSVSTLTIQRTQQEDSAVYLCASSPGLAGGLGATQYFGPGTRLLVL.